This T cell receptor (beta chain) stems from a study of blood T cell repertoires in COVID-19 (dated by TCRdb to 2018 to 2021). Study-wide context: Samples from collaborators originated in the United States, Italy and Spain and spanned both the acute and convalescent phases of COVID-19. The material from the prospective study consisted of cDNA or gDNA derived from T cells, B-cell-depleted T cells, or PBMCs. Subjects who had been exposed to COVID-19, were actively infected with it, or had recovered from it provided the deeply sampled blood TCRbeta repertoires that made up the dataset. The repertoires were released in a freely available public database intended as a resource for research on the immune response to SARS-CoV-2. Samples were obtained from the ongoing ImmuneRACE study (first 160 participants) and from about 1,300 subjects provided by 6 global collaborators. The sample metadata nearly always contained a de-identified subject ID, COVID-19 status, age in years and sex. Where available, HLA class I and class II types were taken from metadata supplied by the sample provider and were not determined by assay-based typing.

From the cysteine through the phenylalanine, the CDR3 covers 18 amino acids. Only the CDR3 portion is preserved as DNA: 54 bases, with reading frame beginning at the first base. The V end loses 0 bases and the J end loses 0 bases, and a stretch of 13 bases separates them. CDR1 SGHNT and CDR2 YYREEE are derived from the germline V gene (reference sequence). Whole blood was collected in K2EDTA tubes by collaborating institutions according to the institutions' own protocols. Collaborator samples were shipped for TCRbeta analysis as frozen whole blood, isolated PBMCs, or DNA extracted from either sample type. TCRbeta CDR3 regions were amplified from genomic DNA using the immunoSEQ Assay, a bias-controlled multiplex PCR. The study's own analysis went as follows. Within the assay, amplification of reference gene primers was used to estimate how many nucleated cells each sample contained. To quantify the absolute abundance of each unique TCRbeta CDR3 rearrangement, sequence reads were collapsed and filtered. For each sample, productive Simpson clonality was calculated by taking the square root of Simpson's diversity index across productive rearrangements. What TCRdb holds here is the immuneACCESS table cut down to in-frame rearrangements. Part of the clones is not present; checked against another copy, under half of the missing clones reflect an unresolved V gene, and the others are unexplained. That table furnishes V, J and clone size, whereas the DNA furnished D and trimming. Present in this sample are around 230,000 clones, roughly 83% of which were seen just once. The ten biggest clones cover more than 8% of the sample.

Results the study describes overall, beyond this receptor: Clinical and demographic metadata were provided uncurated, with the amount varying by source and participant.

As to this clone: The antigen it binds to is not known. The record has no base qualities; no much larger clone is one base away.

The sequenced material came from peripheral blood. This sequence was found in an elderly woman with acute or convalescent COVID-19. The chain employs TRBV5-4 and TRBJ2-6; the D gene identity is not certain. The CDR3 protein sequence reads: CASSLGSLPPSGANVLTF. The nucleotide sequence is TGTGCCAGCAGCTTGGGCAGTCTGCCCCCCTCTGGGGCCAACGTCCTGACTTTC.